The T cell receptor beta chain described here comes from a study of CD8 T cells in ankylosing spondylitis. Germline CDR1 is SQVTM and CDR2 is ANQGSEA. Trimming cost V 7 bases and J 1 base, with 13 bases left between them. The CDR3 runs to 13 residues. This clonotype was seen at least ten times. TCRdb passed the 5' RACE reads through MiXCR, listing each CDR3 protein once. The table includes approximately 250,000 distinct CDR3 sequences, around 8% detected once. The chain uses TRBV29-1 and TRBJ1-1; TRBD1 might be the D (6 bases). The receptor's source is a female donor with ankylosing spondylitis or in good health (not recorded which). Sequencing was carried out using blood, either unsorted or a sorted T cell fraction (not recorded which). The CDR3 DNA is TGCAGCGGTGACAGGACCTGGAACACTGAAGCTTTCTTT. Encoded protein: CSGDRTWNTEAFF.